The 6 T cell receptor beta chains below were found in one sample sequenced in a study of siplizumab effects on memory and regulatory T cells. The table came from immunoSEQ multiplex PCR; TCRdb's copy has only in-frame clones and leaves some out. The sample includes roughly 93,000 clones, roughly 94% of them seen just once. The specimen was non-Treg CD4+ T cells sorted from blood. The receptors here all came from a human donor in good health.

The rearrangement links TRBV18 to TRBJ2-7; 7 bases fit TRBD1. Germline loops: CDR1 KGHSH, CDR2 LQKENI. This CDR3 region has 18 residues. V trimming: 5 bases; J trimming: 2 bases; junction bases outside the gene matches: 18. The CDR3 DNA sequence: TGTGCCAGCTCAACCGACCAAAGACAGGGTTTAAAAACCTACGAGCAGTACTTC. It yields the protein CASSTDQRQGLKTYEQYF.

This clone has just one count. This sequence joins TRBV5-1 and TRBJ2-7; TRBD2 agrees at 7 bases. The length of the CDR3 is 14 residues. Germline CDR1 SGHRS, CDR2 YFSETQ. The V gene end was trimmed by 4 bases and the J gene end by 7 bases; junction bases not matched to a gene: 11. CDR3: CASSQLASQGEQYF. DNA for the CDR3: TGCGCCAGCAGCCAACTAGCGAGCCAGGGTGAGCAGTACTTC.

The chain joins TRBV2 to TRBJ1-2; 9 nucleotides line up with TRBD1. This CDR3 contains 13 residues. Trimming took 5 bases from V and 9 from J; bases not matched to a gene: 7. The V gene's germline CDR1 is SNHLY and CDR2 FYNNEI. The CDR3 DNA is TGTGCCAGCAGTTTGCTACAGGGGGCGAGCTACACCTTC. This gives the protein CASSLLQGASYTF.

The V call is TRBV6-5, the J call TRBJ1-1; D remains unclear. Germline V gene data show CDR1 as MNHEY and CDR2 as SVGAGI. Between the trimmed V and J ends, which lost 2 bases and 4 bases, there was a span of 8 bases. This CDR3 region has 13 residues. The CDR3 loop is CASSYMAGTEAFF. The CDR3, as DNA: TGTGCCAGCAGTTACATGGCTGGCACTGAAGCTTTCTTT.

The V gene is TRBV7-2, the J gene TRBJ1-2; D uncertain. CDR1 is SGHTA and CDR2 is FQGNSA in the germline V gene. The CDR3 consists of 14 residues. Deletions cut 1 base from V and 3 bases from J, with 9 bases between. CDR3 protein: CASSLEPAYYGYTF. The CDR3, as DNA: TGTGCCAGCAGCTTAGAGCCGGCTTACTATGGCTACACCTTC.

CDR3 loop: CASSPSSSQETQYF. Here the CDR3 DNA reads TGTGCCAGCTCACCAAGCTCCTCCCAAGAGACCCAGTACTTC. The chain combines TRBV18 with TRBJ2-5; D remains unclear. The CDR3 runs to 14 residues. Per the germline V gene, CDR1 is KGHSH and CDR2 is LQKENI. V was cut by 2 bases and J by 1 base, with 8 bases left in between. Together with reference TRBV18 and TRBJ2-5, the CDR3 gives the full variable domain: NAGVMQNPRHLVRRRGQEARLRCSPMKGHSHVYWYRQLPEEGLKFMVYLQKENIIDESGMPKERFSAEFPKEGPSILRIQQVVRGDSAAYFCASSPSSSQETQYFGPGTRLLVL.